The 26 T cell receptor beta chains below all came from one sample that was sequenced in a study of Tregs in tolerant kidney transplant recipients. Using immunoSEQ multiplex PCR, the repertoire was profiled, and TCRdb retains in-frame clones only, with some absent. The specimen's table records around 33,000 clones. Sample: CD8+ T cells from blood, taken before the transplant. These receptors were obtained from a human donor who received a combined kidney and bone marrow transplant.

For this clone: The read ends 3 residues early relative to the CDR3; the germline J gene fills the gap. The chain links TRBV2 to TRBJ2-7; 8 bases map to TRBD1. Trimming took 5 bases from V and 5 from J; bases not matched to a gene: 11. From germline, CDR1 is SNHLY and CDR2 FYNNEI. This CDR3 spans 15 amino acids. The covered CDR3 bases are TGTGCCAGCAGTCTGCCGGACAGGGTTGAAAACGAG. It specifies CASSLPDRVENE. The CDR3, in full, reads CASSLPDRVENEQYF.

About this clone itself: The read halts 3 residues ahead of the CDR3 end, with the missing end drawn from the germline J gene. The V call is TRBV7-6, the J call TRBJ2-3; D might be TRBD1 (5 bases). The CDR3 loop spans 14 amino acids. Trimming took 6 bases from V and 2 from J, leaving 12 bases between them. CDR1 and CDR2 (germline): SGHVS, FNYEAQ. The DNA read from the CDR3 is TGTGCCAGCAGTTTGGACACGGACACAGATACG. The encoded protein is CASSLDTDTDT. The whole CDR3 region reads CASSLDTDTDTQYF. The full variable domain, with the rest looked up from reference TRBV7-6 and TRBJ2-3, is GAGVSQSPRYKVTKRGQDVALRCDPISGHVSLYWYRQALGQGPEFLTYFNYEAQQDKSGLPNDRFSAERPEGSISTLTIQRTEQRDSAMYRCASSLDTDTDTQYFGPGTRLTVL.

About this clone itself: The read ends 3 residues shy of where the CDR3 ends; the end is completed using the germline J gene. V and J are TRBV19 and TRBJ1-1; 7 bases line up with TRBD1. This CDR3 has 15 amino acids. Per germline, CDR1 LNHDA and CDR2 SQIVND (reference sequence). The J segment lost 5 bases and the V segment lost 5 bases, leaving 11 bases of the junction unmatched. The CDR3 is CASSPWDSSKTEAFF. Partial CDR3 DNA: TGTGCCAGTAGTCCGTGGGACAGCTCAAAAACTGAA.

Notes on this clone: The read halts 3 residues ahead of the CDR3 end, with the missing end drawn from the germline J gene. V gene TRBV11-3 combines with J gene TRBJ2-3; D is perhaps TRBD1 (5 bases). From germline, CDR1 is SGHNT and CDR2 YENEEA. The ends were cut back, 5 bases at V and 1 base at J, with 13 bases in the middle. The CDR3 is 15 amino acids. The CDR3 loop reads CASSVQGDGTDTQYF. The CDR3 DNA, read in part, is TGTGCCAGCAGCGTCCAGGGCGACGGCACAGATACG.

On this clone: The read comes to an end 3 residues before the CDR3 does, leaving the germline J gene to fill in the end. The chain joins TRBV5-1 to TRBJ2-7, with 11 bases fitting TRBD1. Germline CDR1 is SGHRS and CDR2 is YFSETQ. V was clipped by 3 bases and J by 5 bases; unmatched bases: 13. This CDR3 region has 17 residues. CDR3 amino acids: CASSSIYGGQGVHEQYF. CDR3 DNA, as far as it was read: TGCGCCAGCAGCTCCATCTACGGGGGACAGGGGGTTCACGAG.

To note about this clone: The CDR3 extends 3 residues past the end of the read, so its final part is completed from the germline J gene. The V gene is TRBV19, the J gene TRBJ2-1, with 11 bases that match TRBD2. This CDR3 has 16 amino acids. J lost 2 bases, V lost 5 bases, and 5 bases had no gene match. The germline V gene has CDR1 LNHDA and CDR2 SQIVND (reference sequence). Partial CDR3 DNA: TGTGCCAGTAGTCCCGAACTAGCGGGAGCCTACAATGAG. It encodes CASSPELAGAYNE. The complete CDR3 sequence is CASSPELAGAYNEQFF. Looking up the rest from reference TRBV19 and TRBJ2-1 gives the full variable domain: DGGITQSPKYLFRKEGQNVTLSCEQNLNHDAMYWYRQDPGQGLRLIYYSQIVNDFQKGDIAEGYSVSREKKESFPLTVTSAQKNPTAFYLCASSPELAGAYNEQFFGPGTRLTVL.

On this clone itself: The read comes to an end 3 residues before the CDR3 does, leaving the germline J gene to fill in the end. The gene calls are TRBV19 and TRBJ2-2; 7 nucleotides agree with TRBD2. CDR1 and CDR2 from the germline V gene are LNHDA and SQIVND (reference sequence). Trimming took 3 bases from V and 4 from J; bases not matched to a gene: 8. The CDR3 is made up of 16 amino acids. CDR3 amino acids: CASSILAGDGTGELFF. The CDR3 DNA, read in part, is TGTGCCAGTAGTATTTTGGCGGGAGATGGCACCGGGGAG.

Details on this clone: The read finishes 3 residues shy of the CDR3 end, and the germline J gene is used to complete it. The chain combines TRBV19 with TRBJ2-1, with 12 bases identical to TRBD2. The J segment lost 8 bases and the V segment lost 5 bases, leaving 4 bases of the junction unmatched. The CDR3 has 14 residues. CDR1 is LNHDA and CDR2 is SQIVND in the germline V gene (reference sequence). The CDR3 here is CASSPRLAGDEQFF. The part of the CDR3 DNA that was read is TGTGCCAGTAGTCCCCGACTAGCGGGAGATGAG.

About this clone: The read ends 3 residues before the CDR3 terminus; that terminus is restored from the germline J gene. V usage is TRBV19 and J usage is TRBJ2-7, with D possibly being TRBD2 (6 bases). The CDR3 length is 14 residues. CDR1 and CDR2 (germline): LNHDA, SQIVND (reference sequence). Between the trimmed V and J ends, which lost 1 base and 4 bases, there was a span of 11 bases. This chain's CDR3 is CASSIGGVRYEQYF. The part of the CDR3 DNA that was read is TGTGCCAGTAGTATAGGCGGGGTGCGTTACGAG.

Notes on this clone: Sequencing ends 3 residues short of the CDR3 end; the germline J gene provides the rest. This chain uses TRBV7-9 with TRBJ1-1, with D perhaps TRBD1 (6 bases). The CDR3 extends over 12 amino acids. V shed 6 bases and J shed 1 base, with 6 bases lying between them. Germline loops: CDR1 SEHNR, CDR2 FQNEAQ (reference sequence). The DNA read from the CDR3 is TGTGCCAGCAGGGGGGCGAACACTGAA. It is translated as CASRGANTE. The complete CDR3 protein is CASRGANTEAFF.

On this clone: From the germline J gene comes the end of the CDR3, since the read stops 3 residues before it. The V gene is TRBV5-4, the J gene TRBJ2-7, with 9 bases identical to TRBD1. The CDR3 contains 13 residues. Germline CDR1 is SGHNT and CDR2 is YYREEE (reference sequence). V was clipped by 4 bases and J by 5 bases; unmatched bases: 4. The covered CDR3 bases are TGTGCCAGCAGCGGGACAGGGTCAGACGAG. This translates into CASSGTGSDE. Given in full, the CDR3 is CASSGTGSDEQYF.

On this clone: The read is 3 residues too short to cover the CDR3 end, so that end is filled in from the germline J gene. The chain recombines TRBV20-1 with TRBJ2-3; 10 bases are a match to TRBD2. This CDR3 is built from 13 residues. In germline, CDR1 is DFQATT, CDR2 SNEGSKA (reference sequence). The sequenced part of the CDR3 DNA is TGCATCAAAGCGGGAGGGAGCACAGATACG. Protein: CIKAGGSTDT. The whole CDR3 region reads CIKAGGSTDTQYF.

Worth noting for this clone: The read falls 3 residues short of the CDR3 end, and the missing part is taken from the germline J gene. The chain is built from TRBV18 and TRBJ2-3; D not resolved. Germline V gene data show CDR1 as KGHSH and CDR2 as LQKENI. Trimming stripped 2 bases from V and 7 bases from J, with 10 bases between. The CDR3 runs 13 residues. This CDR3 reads CASSPSADYTQYF. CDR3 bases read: TGTGCCAGCTCACCAAGCGCAGATTATACG. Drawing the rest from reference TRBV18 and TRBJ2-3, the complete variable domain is NAGVMQNPRHLVRRRGQEARLRCSPMKGHSHVYWYRQLPEEGLKFMVYLQKENIIDESGMPKERFSAEFPKEGPSILRIQQVVRGDSAAYFCASSPSADYTQYFGPGTRLTVL.

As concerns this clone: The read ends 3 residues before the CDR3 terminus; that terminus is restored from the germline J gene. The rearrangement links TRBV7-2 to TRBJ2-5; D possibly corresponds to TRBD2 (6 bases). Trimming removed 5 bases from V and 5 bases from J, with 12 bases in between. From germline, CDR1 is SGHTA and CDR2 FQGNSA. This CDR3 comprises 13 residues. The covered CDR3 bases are TGTGCCAGCAGCCGGAACCGGGGGGAGACC. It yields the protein CASSRNRGET. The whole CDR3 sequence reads CASSRNRGETQYF.

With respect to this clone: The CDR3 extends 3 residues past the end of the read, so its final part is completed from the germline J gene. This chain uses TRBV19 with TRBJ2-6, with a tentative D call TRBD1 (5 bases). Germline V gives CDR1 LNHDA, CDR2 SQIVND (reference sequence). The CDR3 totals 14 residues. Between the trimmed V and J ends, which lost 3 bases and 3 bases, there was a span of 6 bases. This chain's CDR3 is CASSIRVGANVLTF. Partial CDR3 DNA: TGTGCCAGTAGTATCAGGGTTGGGGCCAACGTC.

The CDR3 here is CASSFCGTRTGRYEQYF. The sequenced part of the CDR3 DNA is TGTGCCAGCAGCTTCTGCGGAACGCGGACAGGTAGGTACGAG. The V call is TRBV7-7, the J call TRBJ2-7; 7 bases are shared with TRBD1. With the read ending 3 residues before the CDR3 end, the germline J gene is used to fill in that end. CDR3 length: 17 residues. V shed 3 bases, J shed 4 bases, and the junction held 15 bases outside the gene matches. Germline assignment: CDR1 SSHAT and CDR2 FNYEAQ (reference sequence).

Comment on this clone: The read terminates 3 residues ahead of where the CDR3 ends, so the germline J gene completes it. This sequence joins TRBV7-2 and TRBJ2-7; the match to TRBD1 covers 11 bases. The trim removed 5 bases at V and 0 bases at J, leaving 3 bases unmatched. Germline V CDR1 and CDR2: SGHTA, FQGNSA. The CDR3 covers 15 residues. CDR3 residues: CASSLGTGGSYEQYF. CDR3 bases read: TGTGCCAGCAGCCTCGGGACAGGGGGCTCCTACGAG.

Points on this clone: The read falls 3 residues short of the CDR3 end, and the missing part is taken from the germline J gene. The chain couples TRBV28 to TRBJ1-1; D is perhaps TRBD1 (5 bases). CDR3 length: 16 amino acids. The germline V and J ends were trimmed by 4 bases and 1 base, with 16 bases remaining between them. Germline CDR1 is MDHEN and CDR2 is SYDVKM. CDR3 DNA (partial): TGTGCCAGCAGTTCCCGGACCAGGGCAACGAACACTGAA. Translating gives CASSSRTRATNTE. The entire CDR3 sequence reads CASSSRTRATNTEAFF.

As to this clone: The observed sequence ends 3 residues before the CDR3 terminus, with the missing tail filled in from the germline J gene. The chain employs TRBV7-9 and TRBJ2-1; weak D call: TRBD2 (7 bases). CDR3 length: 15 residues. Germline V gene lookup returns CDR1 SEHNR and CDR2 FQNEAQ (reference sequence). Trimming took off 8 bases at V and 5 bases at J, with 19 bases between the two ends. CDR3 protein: CASQTTSYRDNEQFF. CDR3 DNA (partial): TGTGCCAGCCAGACGACTAGCTACAGGGACAATGAG.

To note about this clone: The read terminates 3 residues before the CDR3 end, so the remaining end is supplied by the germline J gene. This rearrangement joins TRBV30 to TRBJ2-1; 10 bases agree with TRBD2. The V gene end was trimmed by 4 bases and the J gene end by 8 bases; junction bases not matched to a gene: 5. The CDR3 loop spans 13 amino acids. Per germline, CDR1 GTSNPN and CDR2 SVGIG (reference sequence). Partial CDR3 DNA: TGTGCCTGGACCCTAGCGGGAGTCGATGAG. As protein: CAWTLAGVDE. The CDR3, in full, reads CAWTLAGVDEQFF.

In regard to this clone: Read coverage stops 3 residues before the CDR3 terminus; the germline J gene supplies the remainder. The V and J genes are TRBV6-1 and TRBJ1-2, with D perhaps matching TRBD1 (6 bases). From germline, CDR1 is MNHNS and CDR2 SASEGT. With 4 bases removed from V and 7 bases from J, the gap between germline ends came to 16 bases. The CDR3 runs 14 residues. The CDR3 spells CASSAPGESGGYTF. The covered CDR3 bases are TGTGCCAGCAGTGCTCCAGGGGAATCGGGTGGC.

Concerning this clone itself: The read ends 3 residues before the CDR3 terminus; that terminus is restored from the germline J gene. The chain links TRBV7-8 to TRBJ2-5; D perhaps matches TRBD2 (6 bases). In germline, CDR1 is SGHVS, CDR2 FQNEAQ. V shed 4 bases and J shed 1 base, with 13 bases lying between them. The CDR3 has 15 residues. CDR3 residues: CASSYVGDSQETQYF. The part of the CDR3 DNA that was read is TGTGCCAGCAGCTATGTTGGGGACTCCCAAGAGACC.

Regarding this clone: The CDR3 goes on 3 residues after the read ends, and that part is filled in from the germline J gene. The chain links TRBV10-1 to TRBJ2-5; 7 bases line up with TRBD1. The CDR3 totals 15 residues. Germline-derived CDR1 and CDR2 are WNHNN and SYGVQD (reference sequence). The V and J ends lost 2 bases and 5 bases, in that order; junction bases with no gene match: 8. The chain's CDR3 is CASSEDRVIGETQYF. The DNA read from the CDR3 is TGCGCCAGCAGTGAGGACAGGGTGATTGGGGAGACC.

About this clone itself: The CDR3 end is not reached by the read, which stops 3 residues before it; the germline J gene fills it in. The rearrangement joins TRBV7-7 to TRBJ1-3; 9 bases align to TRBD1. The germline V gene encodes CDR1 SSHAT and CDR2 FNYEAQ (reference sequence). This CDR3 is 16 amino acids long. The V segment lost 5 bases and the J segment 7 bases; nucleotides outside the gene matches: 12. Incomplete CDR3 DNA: TGTGCCAGCAGCCCAGGAACAGGGGGCCTCGGGAACACC. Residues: CASSPGTGGLGNT. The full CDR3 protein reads CASSPGTGGLGNTIYF.

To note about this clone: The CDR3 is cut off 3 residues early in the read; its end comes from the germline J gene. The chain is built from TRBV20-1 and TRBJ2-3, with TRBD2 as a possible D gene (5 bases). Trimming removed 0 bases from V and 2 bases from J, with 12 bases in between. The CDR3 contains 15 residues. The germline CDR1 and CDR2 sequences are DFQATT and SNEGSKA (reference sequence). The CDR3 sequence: CSARDTSRPTDTQYF. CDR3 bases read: TGCAGTGCTAGAGATACTAGTAGACCCACAGATACG.

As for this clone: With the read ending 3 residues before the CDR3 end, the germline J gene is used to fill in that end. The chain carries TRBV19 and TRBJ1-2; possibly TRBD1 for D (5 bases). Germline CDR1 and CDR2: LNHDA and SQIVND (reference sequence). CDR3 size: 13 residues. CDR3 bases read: TGTGCCAGTAGTCACCGGGCGGGGGAAGGC. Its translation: CASSHRAGEG. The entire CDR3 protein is CASSHRAGEGYTF.